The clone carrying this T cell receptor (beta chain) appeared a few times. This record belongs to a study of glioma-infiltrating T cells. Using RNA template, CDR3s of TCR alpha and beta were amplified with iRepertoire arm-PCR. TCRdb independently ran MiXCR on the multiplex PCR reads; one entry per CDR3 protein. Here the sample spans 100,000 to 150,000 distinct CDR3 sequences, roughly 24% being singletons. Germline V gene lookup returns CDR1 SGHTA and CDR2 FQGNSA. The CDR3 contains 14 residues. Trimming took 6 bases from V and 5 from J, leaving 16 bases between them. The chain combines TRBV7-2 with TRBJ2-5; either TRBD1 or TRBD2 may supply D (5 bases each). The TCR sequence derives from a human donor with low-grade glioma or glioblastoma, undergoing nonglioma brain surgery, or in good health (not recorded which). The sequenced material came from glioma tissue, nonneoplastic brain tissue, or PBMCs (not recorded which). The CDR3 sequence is CASRRDLGWETQYF. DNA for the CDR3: TGTGCCAGCAGACGGGACCTTGGTTGGGAGACCCAGTACTTC.